The present entry profiles one TCR beta chain with its context. This entry comes from a study of blood T cell repertoires in COVID-19. On the study more broadly: There were acute and convalescent COVID-19 samples, and they came from the United States, Italy and Spain.

Trimming stripped 5 bases from V and 8 bases from J, with 13 bases between. Germline loops: CDR1 KGHSH, CDR2 LQKENI. This CDR3 spans 13 amino acids. The repertoire was sequenced with immunoSEQ multiplex PCR; TCRdb's copy has only in-frame clones and lacks some. The sample consists of roughly 240,000 clones, roughly 86% of them appearing once. V is TRBV18 and J is TRBJ2-1; D may be TRBD1 (5 bases). This receptor was identified in a woman aged 60-70 years who had recovered from COVID-19. The sample taken for sequencing was peripheral blood. CDR3 sequence (DNA): TGTGCCAGCTCAGGCAGGGTAGACGATGAGCAGTTCTTC. Translated: CASSGRVDDEQFF. Filled out from reference TRBV18 and TRBJ2-1, the complete variable domain reads NAGVMQNPRHLVRRRGQEARLRCSPMKGHSHVYWYRQLPEEGLKFMVYLQKENIIDESGMPKERFSAEFPKEGPSILRIQQVVRGDSAAYFCASSGRVDDEQFFGPGTRLTVL.